This T cell receptor beta chain was sequenced during a study of technical replicates of blood from a handful of donors. The CDR3 sequence is 15 residues long. Germline V gene lookup returns CDR1 SGHVS and CDR2 FNYEAQ. Trimming at V came to 1 base and at J to 7 bases, leaving 8 bases not matched to a gene. Produced via immunoSEQ multiplex PCR; TCRdb's table is partial and in-frame only. This sample yields tens of thousands of clones, of which about 96% are seen a single time; roughly 0.35% belongs to the top ten. This clonotype was sampled from a human donor in good health. Sequenced material: T cells isolated from PBMCs. The chain employs TRBV7-6 and TRBJ1-2; 8 bases are shared with TRBD1. The CDR3 loop reads CASSLESQGASGYTF. CDR3 nucleotide sequence: TGTGCCAGCAGCTTAGAGTCCCAGGGGGCCAGTGGCTACACCTTC.